What follows are 24 T cell receptor beta chains derived from one specimen sequenced in a study of CD8 T cells in ankylosing spondylitis. Study-level points and caveats: Within ankylosing spondylitis blood, a TCR beta motif made up of under 10 highly homologous variants appeared to be characteristic.

Via MiXCR, TCRdb re-called the 5' RACE reads, giving one row per CDR3 protein. The table includes about 700,000 distinct CDR3 sequences, 15% to 20% detected once. These receptors have no identified antigens. Sequencing used blood, either unsorted or a sorted T cell fraction (not recorded which). These receptor sequences come from a male donor with ankylosing spondylitis.

This clonotype has a handful of counts. The DNA of the CDR3 is TGCAGTGCTAGACATCTCACATCCGGGGAGCTGTTTTTT. As protein: CSARHLTSGELFF. J is TRBJ2-2 and V is TRBV20-1; D gene unclear. Trimming took off 2 bases at V and 6 bases at J, with 10 bases between the two ends. The V gene's germline CDR1 is DFQATT and CDR2 SNEGSKA (reference sequence). The CDR3 covers 13 residues.

This clonotype was seen only a few times. The chain couples TRBV30 to TRBJ2-7, with D tentatively TRBD2 (7 bases). CDR3 size: 14 residues. Germline CDR1 is GTSNPN and CDR2 is SVGIG (reference sequence). V gave up 3 bases and J gave up 6 bases, with 18 bases separating them. The CDR3 spells CAWRKRGAQAEQYF. In DNA form, the CDR3 reads TGTGCCTGGAGGAAACGGGGGGCCCAAGCCGAGCAGTACTTC.

The chain has TRBV5-1 and TRBJ2-7; TRBD1 matches at 7 bases. Germline values: CDR1 SGHRS, CDR2 YFSETQ. The CDR3 contains 14 residues. Trimming took 4 bases from V and 5 from J; bases not matched to a gene: 9. The CDR3: CASSVQGVSDEQYF. The CDR3, as DNA: TGCGCCAGCAGCGTTCAGGGGGTTAGCGACGAGCAGTACTTC.

The rearrangement links TRBV11-2 to TRBJ2-5; tentatively, D is TRBD2 (6 bases). The V end lost 4 bases, the J end lost 2 bases, and 14 bases lay between the germline ends. Germline V gene lookup returns CDR1 SGHAT and CDR2 FQNNGV. The CDR3 length is 15 residues. CDR3 in amino acids: CASSSLSGKQETQYF. The CDR3 DNA follows: TGTGCCAGCAGCTCCCTTAGCGGAAAACAAGAGACCCAGTACTTC.

The CDR3 DNA sequence: TGCAGTGCTAGTAACGGGAGGGAATCATCCTACAATGAGCAGTTCTTC. It codes for CSASNGRESSYNEQFF. This sequence joins TRBV20-1 and TRBJ2-1, with TRBD2 identical over 8 bases. The V gene's germline CDR1 is DFQATT and CDR2 SNEGSKA (reference sequence). The CDR3 has 16 residues. V lost 3 bases to trimming and J lost 1 base; unmatched junction nucleotides: 8.

The chain combines TRBV11-2 with TRBJ2-7; D gene unclear. The CDR3 has 12 amino acids. CDR1 and CDR2 from the germline V gene are SGHAT and FQNNGV. V lost 3 bases to trimming and J lost 3 bases, with 6 bases between them. The CDR3 loop is CASSLAHYEQYF. In DNA, the CDR3 is TGTGCCAGCAGCTTGGCACACTACGAGCAGTACTTC.

V usage is TRBV12-3 or TRBV12-4 and J usage is TRBJ2-1; D is uncertain. This CDR3 spans 13 amino acids. V shed 3 bases and J shed 9 bases, with 12 bases lying between them. The DNA of the CDR3 is TGTGCCAGCAGTTTTAATAGATTAGCTGAGCAGTTCTTC. Residues: CASSFNRLAEQFF.

This clonotype was seen many times. This sequence joins TRBV12-3 or TRBV12-4 and TRBJ2-7; D gene ambiguous. The V end was cut by 3 bases, the J end by 4 bases, with 19 bases between. The CDR3 has 16 residues. The CDR3 nucleotides read TGTGCCAGCAGTTTTAAGAGTCCAATCGGCGGATACGAGCAGTACTTC. This translates into CASSFKSPIGGYEQYF.

This clonotype was counted only a few times. The chain is built from TRBV11-2 and TRBJ2-7; no definite D call. This CDR3 contains 14 residues. Germline assignment: CDR1 SGHAT and CDR2 FQNNGV. Deletions cut 4 bases from V and 6 bases from J, with 16 bases between. CDR3 DNA sequence: TGTGCCAGCAGCTCCCCGGGCCAAAGCTTCGAGCAGTACTTC. Its protein is CASSSPGQSFEQYF.

The rearrangement joins TRBV4-1 to TRBJ2-3; 8 positions match TRBD2. Trimming cost V 0 bases and J 0 bases; bases outside gene matches: 5. The CDR3 is made up of 17 amino acids. The V gene's germline CDR1 is MGHRA and CDR2 YSYEKL. CDR3 coding DNA: TGCGCCAGCAGCCAAGATCAGGCTAGCGGGAGCACAGATACGCAGTATTTT. It is translated as CASSQDQASGSTDTQYF.

In this sample, this clonotype turned up once. This chain joins TRBV6-2 or TRBV6-3 and TRBJ2-7; 8 bases are shared with TRBD2. J was trimmed by 1 base and V by 2 bases; bases with no gene match: 13. Per the germline V gene, CDR1 is MNHEY and CDR2 is SVGEGT. The CDR3 is 18 amino acids. As DNA, the CDR3 is TGTGCCAGCAGTTACGTCGGGGTAGCGGGAAAACGTTCCTACGAGCAGTACTTC. The encoded protein is CASSYVGVAGKRSYEQYF.

This clonotype was picked up a small number of times. This chain connects TRBV7-2 to TRBJ2-2, with 7 bases aligning to TRBD1. Per germline, CDR1 SGHTA and CDR2 FQGNSA. This CDR3 region has 15 residues. The V segment lost 4 bases and the J segment 7 bases; nucleotides outside the gene matches: 9. The DNA of the CDR3 is TGTGCCAGCAGCTCCGGGACAGTTACCTACGGGGAGCTGTTTTTT. It is translated as CASSSGTVTYGELFF.

The chain carries TRBV11-2 and TRBJ2-7, with a tentative D call TRBD2 (5 bases). The ends were cut back, 1 base at V and 2 bases at J, with 18 bases in the middle. This CDR3 has 17 amino acids. The germline V gene has CDR1 SGHAT and CDR2 FQNNGV. The CDR3, as DNA: TGTGCCAGCAGCTTAGGTTATGTGGGAGAAAACACCTACGAGCAGTACTTC. Translated: CASSLGYVGENTYEQYF.

This clonotype has more than one count but fewer than ten. The chain has TRBV27 and TRBJ1-5; D might be TRBD1 (5 bases). Germline CDR1 reads MNHEY; CDR2 reads SMNVEV (reference sequence). The germline V and J ends were trimmed by 2 bases and 3 bases, with 8 bases remaining between them. CDR3 size: 14 residues. For the CDR3, the DNA is TGTGCCAGCAGTTTACGGGGGACCAATCAGCCCCAGCATTTT. The encoded protein is CASSLRGTNQPQHF.

This clonotype was picked up a small number of times. The CDR3 DNA follows: TGTGCCAGCAGATCCGGGACCCGAGGAGGTGAGCAGTTCTTC. This sequence encodes CASRSGTRGGEQFF. This chain uses TRBV6-2 or TRBV6-3 with TRBJ2-1, with D perhaps TRBD1 or TRBD2 (5 bases each). The CDR3 has 14 residues. Between the trimmed V and J ends, which lost 6 bases and 9 bases, there was a span of 18 bases. Germline CDR1 reads MNHEY; CDR2 reads SVGEGT.

There are a few counts of this clonotype. The chain carries TRBV4-1 and TRBJ2-7, with 14 bases fitting TRBD2. The CDR3 has 17 amino acids. Germline assignment: CDR1 MGHRA and CDR2 YSYEKL. Losses at the gene ends were 1 base for V and 4 bases for J; bases not matched to a gene: 6. CDR3 sequence (DNA): TGCGCCAGCAGCCAAGGGACTAGCGGGAGGAGAGAGTACGAGCAGTACTTC. Residues: CASSQGTSGRREYEQYF.

This clonotype was detected a few times. The V gene is TRBV11-2, the J gene TRBJ2-7, with 11 bases that match TRBD2. V shed 6 bases, J shed 0 bases, and the junction held 7 bases outside the gene matches. The CDR3 is made up of 16 amino acids. Germline CDR1 is SGHAT and CDR2 is FQNNGV. Here the CDR3 DNA reads TGTGCCAGCAGGGCTATAGCGGGGGGGACCTCCTACGAGCAGTACTTC. Its translation: CASRAIAGGTSYEQYF.

V and J are TRBV7-2 and TRBJ2-3; 10 nucleotides align to TRBD2. The V gene's germline CDR1 is SGHTA and CDR2 FQGNSA. The CDR3 is 13 residues long. Trimming at V came to 2 bases and at J to 14 bases, leaving 7 bases not matched to a gene. The CDR3 is CASSLMLAGARYF. As DNA, the CDR3 is TGTGCCAGCAGCTTAATGCTAGCGGGGGCAAGGTATTTT.

This clonotype was detected a few times. The genes are TRBV6-1 and TRBJ2-3; tentatively, D is TRBD1 (6 bases). CDR3 length: 12 amino acids. Trimming removed 6 bases at V and 7 bases at J, with 11 bases between. CDR1 is MNHNS and CDR2 is SASEGT in the germline V gene. The CDR3 DNA reads as TGTGCCAGCAGGCCACAGGGAAATACGCAGTATTTT. It translates to CASRPQGNTQYF.

The chain joins TRBV6-1 to TRBJ1-5; D ambiguous. CDR3 size: 14 residues. V was clipped by 6 bases and J by 4 bases, with 13 bases between them. CDR1 and CDR2 (germline): MNHNS, SASEGT. In DNA form, the CDR3 reads TGTGCCAGCAGACCATCACATGAAAATCAGCCCCAGCATTTT. Encoded protein: CASRPSHENQPQHF.

The chain couples TRBV20-1 to TRBJ1-4, with a tentative D call TRBD1 (6 bases). The germline V and J ends were trimmed by 5 bases and 0 bases, with 13 bases remaining between them. The CDR3 covers 15 residues. The V gene's germline CDR1 is DFQATT and CDR2 SNEGSKA (reference sequence). The CDR3 DNA follows: TGCAGTGCTGGTCGTCCAGGGGCAACTAATGAAAAACTGTTTTTT. Translation: CSAGRPGATNEKLFF.

This chain links TRBV12-3 or TRBV12-4 with TRBJ2-3; 10 bases are a match to TRBD2. The CDR3 is 15 amino acids. V dropped 8 bases and J dropped 3; count of bases not matched to a gene: 8. As DNA, the CDR3 is TGTGCCAGCCAGCCTAGCGGGAGTAAAACAGATACGCAGTATTTT. It specifies CASQPSGSKTDTQYF.

The chain couples TRBV4-2 to TRBJ2-1, with 8 nucleotides matching TRBD2. Germline lookup yields CDR1 LGHNA and CDR2 YNFKEQ. The CDR3 totals 15 residues. Unmatched junction bases numbered 6, after V lost 4 bases and J lost 4 bases. The DNA of the CDR3 is TGTGCCAGCAGCCGGCGGGAGGCCGCATACAATGAGCAGTTCTTC. Translated: CASSRREAAYNEQFF.

This clonotype was observed a few times. The V gene is TRBV7-6, the J gene TRBJ1-1; D remains unclear. CDR1 is SGHVS, CDR2 FNYEAQ, per germline. This CDR3 has 18 amino acids. V was cut by 1 base and J by 2 bases, with 20 bases left in between. DNA for the CDR3: TGTGCCAGCAGCTTAGGGGTAGGCCACGGGAGCGCCAACACTGAAGCTTTCTTT. Amino acid sequence: CASSLGVGHGSANTEAFF.